This T cell receptor beta chain was profiled in a study of T cell repertoires in cytomegalovirus infection. The CDR3 is 15 amino acids. Trimming removed 4 bases from V and 0 bases from J; junction bases left unmatched: 6. The germline V gene encodes CDR1 SNHLY and CDR2 FYNNEI. TCRdb used MiXCR to reprocess the reads, holding one entry per CDR3 protein. The profile shows fewer than 200,000 distinct CDR3 sequences, roughly 20% of them singletons. This receptor was obtained from a human donor in good health (CMV status not recorded). Some clones in this sample may be carry-over from other donors' samples. The chain joins TRBV2 to TRBJ2-7; 7 bases fit TRBD1. The sample comprised PBMCs. CDR3 protein: CASSAYRGGSYEQYF. CDR3 DNA: TGTGCCAGCAGTGCCTACAGGGGCGGCTCCTACGAGCAGTACTTC.